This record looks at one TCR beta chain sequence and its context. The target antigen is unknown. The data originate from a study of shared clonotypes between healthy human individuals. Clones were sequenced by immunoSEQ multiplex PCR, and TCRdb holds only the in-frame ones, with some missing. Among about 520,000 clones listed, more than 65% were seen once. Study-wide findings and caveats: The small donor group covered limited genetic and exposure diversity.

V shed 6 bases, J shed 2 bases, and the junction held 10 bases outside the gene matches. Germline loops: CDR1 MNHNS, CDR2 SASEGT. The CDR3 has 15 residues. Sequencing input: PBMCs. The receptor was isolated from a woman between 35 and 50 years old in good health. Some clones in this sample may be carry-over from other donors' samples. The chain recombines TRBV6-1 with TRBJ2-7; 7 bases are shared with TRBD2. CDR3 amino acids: CASSPRASGAYEQYF. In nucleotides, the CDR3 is TGTGCCAGCAGCCCCCGGGCTAGCGGTGCCTACGAGCAGTACTTC.